A selection of T cell receptor beta chains follows, all from one sample in a study of cytomegalovirus exposure and HLA in healthy donors. The repertoire was sequenced with immunoSEQ multiplex PCR; TCRdb's copy has only in-frame clones and lacks some. This table has about 170,000 clones, more than 60% appearing once. The sample consisted of PBMCs. These receptors were obtained from a female donor in good health and CMV-seronegative. Both conserved end residues are part of each CDR3. A D gene is named only where the DNA matches it firmly. A row's size may be missing; if present it is once, few, many or a size class.

D	size	length	V	J	CDR3	DNA
NA	NA	15	TRBV11-2	TRBJ1-6	CASSLGQDYNSPLHF	TGTGCCAGCAGCCTAGGACAAGACTATAATTCACCCCTCCACTTT
NA	NA	19	TRBV2	TRBJ2-7	CASTAPWAASPPISYEQYF	TGTGCCAGCACCGCTCCGTGGGCAGCCAGCCCACCGATTTCCTACGAGCAGTACTTC
TRBD2	NA	15	TRBV6-4	TRBJ2-1	CASSEGLAEYNEQFF	TGTGCCAGCAGTGAGGGACTAGCGGAGTACAATGAGCAGTTCTTC
TRBD2	NA	16	TRBV30	TRBJ2-1	CAYILAGGPRYNEQFF	TGTGCCTATATCCTAGCGGGAGGGCCGAGGTACAATGAGCAGTTCTTC
TRBD1	NA	19	TRBV10-3	TRBJ1-3	CAIKGSGTGGLSSGNTIYF	TGTGCCATCAAGGGCTCTGGGACAGGGGGATTGAGCTCTGGAAACACCATATATTTT
NA	NA	14	TRBV30	TRBJ1-4	CAWSVKGGNEKLFF	TGTGCCTGGAGTGTCAAGGGAGGTAATGAAAAACTGTTTTTT
NA	NA	16	TRBV7-8	TRBJ2-7	CASSSPPGAGDYEQYF	TGTGCCAGCAGCTCCCCCCCAGGGGCAGGGGACTACGAGCAGTACTTC
NA	medium-sized	15	TRBV4-2	TRBJ2-7	CASSQVSTGSYEQYF	TGTGCCAGCAGCCAAGTTTCGACGGGTTCCTACGAGCAGTACTTC
TRBD1	NA	18	TRBV5-1	TRBJ1-2	CASSTHDGPQTGSGGYTF	TGCGCCAGCAGCACTCATGACGGGCCACAGACAGGGTCAGGAGGCTACACCTTC
NA	NA	14	TRBV7-2	TRBJ1-2	CASSLEGANYGYTF	TGTGCCAGCAGCTTAGAGGGAGCTAACTATGGCTACACCTTC
NA	few	16	TRBV7-9	TRBJ2-7	CASSTTTGLPPYEQYF	TGTGCCAGCAGCACAACGACAGGTCTCCCCCCTTACGAGCAGTACTTC
TRBD2	once	14	TRBV7-2	TRBJ2-1	CASSTGTSDNEQFF	TGTGCCAGCAGCACAGGGACTAGCGACAATGAGCAGTTCTTC
NA	NA	12	TRBV28	TRBJ2-3	CASTRGTDTQYF	TGTGCCAGCACCCGGGGCACAGATACGCAGTATTTT
NA	NA	16	TRBV7-8	TRBJ1-2	CASSLVSGITNYGYTF	TGTGCCAGCAGCTTGGTGTCAGGGATCACTAACTATGGCTACACCTTC
TRBD1	NA	18	TRBV15	TRBJ1-6	CATSRTGGIPSYNSPLHF	TGTGCCACCAGCAGGACAGGGGGTATTCCCTCCTATAATTCACCCCTCCACTTT
NA	few	15	TRBV7-2	TRBJ1-5	CASSSLGGFNQPQHF	TGTGCCAGCAGCTCCCTTGGAGGCTTCAATCAGCCCCAGCATTTT
TRBD1	NA	17	TRBV7-9	TRBJ2-6	CASSFGTGLSGANVLTF	TGTGCCAGCAGCTTTGGGACAGGGCTCTCTGGGGCCAACGTCCTGACTTTC
NA	NA	13	TRBV5-5	TRBJ2-5	CASSRGFQETQYF	TGTGCCAGCAGCAGGGGGTTTCAAGAGACCCAGTACTTC
NA	NA	14	TRBV2	TRBJ1-5	CASSDRESNQPQHF	TGTGCCAGCAGTGATCGAGAGAGCAATCAGCCCCAGCATTTT
TRBD1	NA	13	TRBV27	TRBJ1-1	CASSLQGATEAFF	TGTGCCAGCAGTTTACAGGGGGCCACTGAAGCTTTCTTT
TRBD1	NA	15	TRBV9	TRBJ1-1	CASSVGGQGGTEAFF	TGTGCCAGCAGCGTAGGGGGACAGGGGGGCACTGAAGCTTTCTTT
TRBD2	NA	13	TRBV29-1	TRBJ2-7	CSVEEAGGSEQYF	TGCAGCGTTGAAGAGGCGGGGGGCTCCGAGCAGTACTTC
TRBD2	NA	14	TRBV6-5	TRBJ2-1	CASRGGGVHNEQFF	TGTGCCAGCAGAGGCGGGGGGGTTCACAATGAGCAGTTCTTC
NA	NA	13	TRBV29-1	TRBJ1-4	CSVEAQADEKLFF	TGCAGCGTTGAAGCACAGGCGGACGAAAAACTGTTTTTT
NA	NA	13	TRBV29-1	TRBJ2-7	CSVDFGQTYEQYF	TGCAGCGTTGATTTTGGACAGACTTACGAGCAGTACTTC